These 10 T cell receptor beta chains were all obtained from the same sample, sequenced in a study of human T cells and chemical hapten exposure. One entry per CDR3 protein, called by TCRdb with MiXCR from the RACE reads. The sample has approximately 110,000 distinct CDR3 sequences, 11% seen once; the top ten hold roughly 3.5%. As for time point: patch test 1, 2 weeks after DPC sensitization. Indicated treatment: therapeutic diphenylcyclopropenone sensitization with weekly scalp DPC. Sequencing was performed on whole blood, taken in connection with sensitization to the hapten diphenylcyclopropenone (DPC). The receptors originated from a woman between 40 and 55 years old with alopecia areata. Some clones in this sample may be carry-over from other donors' samples.

This chain joins TRBV15 and TRBJ2-1; D might be TRBD2 (5 bases). Germline lookup yields CDR1 LNHNV and CDR2 YYDKDF (reference sequence). The CDR3 is made up of 16 amino acids. V lost 2 bases and J lost 0, with 11 bases in between. This chain's CDR3 is CATSRPEGVSYNEQFF. The CDR3 DNA reads as TGTGCCACCAGCAGACCTGAGGGAGTCTCCTACAATGAGCAGTTCTTC.

The V and J genes are TRBV19 and TRBJ1-4; no reliable D call. Between the trimmed V and J ends, which lost 7 bases and 7 bases, there was a span of 13 bases. Germline V CDR1 and CDR2: LNHDA, SQIVND (reference sequence). The CDR3 contains 13 residues. The CDR3 reads CASTAVSSEKLFF. The DNA of the CDR3 is TGTGCCAGTACTGCAGTATCGAGTGAAAAACTGTTTTTT.

The chain couples TRBV24-1 to TRBJ2-5; maybe TRBD2 (6 bases). This CDR3 contains 17 residues. Trimming removed 4 bases at V and 4 bases at J, with 21 bases between. CDR1 and CDR2 from the germline V gene are KGHDR and SFDVKD. The CDR3 region is CATSEAGLGARGETQYF. In DNA, the CDR3 is TGTGCCACCAGTGAAGCAGGCTTAGGGGCGCGGGGAGAGACCCAGTACTTC.

The chain links TRBV19 to TRBJ1-5; 10 bases fit TRBD1. CDR1 is LNHDA, CDR2 SQIVND, per germline (reference sequence). The CDR3 runs to 14 residues. The V and J ends lost 9 bases and 2 bases, in that order; junction bases with no gene match: 4. CDR3 loop: CASRDRGGNQPQHF. The CDR3 region has the DNA TGTGCCAGCAGGGACAGGGGTGGCAATCAGCCCCAGCATTTT.

The chain carries TRBV20-1 and TRBJ2-3, with TRBD1 as a possible D gene (5 bases). The CDR3 sequence is 15 residues long. V lost 6 bases to trimming and J lost 6 bases, with 22 bases between them. Per germline, CDR1 DFQATT and CDR2 SNEGSKA (reference sequence). This chain's CDR3 is CSAEERTPQGDTQYF. CDR3 bases: TGCAGTGCGGAAGAAAGGACACCCCAAGGGGATACGCAGTATTTT.

This clonotype turned up a few times. The rearrangement uses TRBV28 and TRBJ2-1, with 10 bases lining up with TRBD2. Germline V lookup: CDR1 MDHEN, CDR2 SYDVKM. The length of the CDR3 is 16 residues. With V trimmed by 3 bases and J by 1 base, 3 bases remained unmatched. CDR3 sequence: CASSLKAGGSYNEQFF. CDR3 DNA sequence: TGTGCCAGCAGTTTGAAAGCGGGAGGGTCCTACAATGAGCAGTTCTTC. Full variable domain (missing parts from reference TRBV28 and TRBJ2-1): DVKVTQSSRYLVKRTGEKVFLECVQDMDHENMFWYRQDPGLGLRLIYFSYDVKMKEKGDIPEGYSVSREKKERFSLILESASTNQTSMYLCASSLKAGGSYNEQFFGPGTRLTVL.

This clonotype was seen many times. The V gene is TRBV29-1, the J gene TRBJ2-1; TRBD1 or TRBD2 may be the D gene (6 bases each). Deletions cut 3 bases from V and 1 base from J, with 13 bases between. Germline V gives CDR1 SQVTM, CDR2 ANQGSEA. The CDR3 is made up of 15 amino acids. The chain's CDR3 is CSVEDRGGSYNEQFF. In nucleotides, the CDR3 is TGCAGCGTTGAGGATCGAGGGGGGTCCTACAATGAGCAGTTCTTC.

The chain uses TRBV7-3 and TRBJ2-3; the D gene is possibly TRBD1 (6 bases). From germline, CDR1 is SGHTA and CDR2 FQGTGA. CDR3 length: 16 amino acids. Trimming removed 2 bases at V and 6 bases at J, with 18 bases between. The CDR3 DNA reads TGTGCCAGCAGCTTACTACCCAGGGGAAGTGGGGATACGCAGTATTTT. It yields the protein CASSLLPRGSGDTQYF.

The chain uses TRBV5-4 and TRBJ2-1; D might be TRBD1 or TRBD2, each matching 5 bases. This CDR3 has 15 amino acids. V was pared by 4 bases and J by 9 bases, with 20 bases between. Germline CDR1 reads SGHNT; CDR2 reads YYREEE (reference sequence). The CDR3 loop is CASSGPGPVYAEQFF. CDR3 bases: TGTGCCAGCAGCGGTCCGGGACCCGTTTACGCTGAGCAGTTCTTC.

This clonotype was counted at least ten times. The J gene is TRBJ2-7, the V gene TRBV11-2; 9 nucleotides line up with TRBD1. The CDR3 totals 15 residues. Germline trimming cut 4 bases from V and 5 bases from J; bases unmatched to any gene: 9. Germline CDR1 SGHAT, CDR2 FQNNGV. CDR3 protein: CASSSPPGQGNEQYF. The CDR3 nucleotides read TGTGCCAGCAGCTCCCCCCCGGGACAGGGAAACGAGCAGTACTTC.